Listed here are 20 T cell receptor beta chains from one sample, sequenced in a study of blood T cell repertoires in COVID-19. The protocol was immunoSEQ multiplex PCR, while the TCRdb copy is restricted to in-frame clones and leaves out a portion. The sample has tens of thousands of clones, around 87% seen once. The material sequenced was peripheral blood. These receptors all stem from a human donor in a cohort sampled during active COVID-19.

The gene calls are TRBV28 and TRBJ1-5; 7 nucleotides align to TRBD1. In germline, CDR1 is MDHEN, CDR2 SYDVKM. V lost 6 bases to trimming and J lost 5 bases; unmatched junction nucleotides: 7. The CDR3 consists of 14 residues. This chain's CDR3 is CASSPTGAHQPQHF. The CDR3 nucleotides read TGTGCCAGCAGCCCAACAGGGGCCCATCAGCCCCAGCATTTT.

This rearrangement joins TRBV25-1 to TRBJ2-1; 15 nucleotides match TRBD2. V shed 10 bases, J shed 5 bases, and the junction held 15 bases outside the gene matches. The CDR3 sequence is 18 residues long. The germline V gene has CDR1 MGHDK and CDR2 SYGVNS. CDR3 amino acids: CATDFPGTSGRKHNEQFF. DNA of the CDR3: TGTGCCACCGATTTCCCCGGGACTAGCGGGAGGAAACACAATGAGCAGTTCTTC. Using reference TRBV25-1 and TRBJ2-1 for the parts outside the CDR3, the full variable domain is EADIYQTPRYLVIGTGKKITLECSQTMGHDKMYWYQQDPGMELHLIHYSYGVNSTEKGDLSSESTVSRIRTEHFPLTLESARPSHTSQYLCATDFPGTSGRKHNEQFFGPGTRLTVL.

The table lists this clone with a count of one. This rearrangement joins TRBV18 to TRBJ1-4, with D maybe TRBD1 (6 bases). CDR1 KGHSH and CDR2 LQKENI come from the germline V gene. This CDR3 is built from 14 residues. The V gene lost 4 bases and the J gene lost 8 bases, with 14 bases spanning the gap. The CDR3 DNA reads as TGTGCCAGCTCACTCAACAGGGTAGAAGAAAAACTGTTTTTT. Translation gives CASSLNRVEEKLFF.

This rearrangement joins TRBV18 to TRBJ1-1; D unresolved. CDR3 size: 14 residues. The V gene's germline CDR1 is KGHSH and CDR2 LQKENI. V shed 6 bases and J shed 0 bases, with 11 bases lying between them. CDR3 in DNA: TGTGCCAGCTCCGACAATTTGCTGAACACTGAAGCTTTCTTT. Translated, it gives CASSDNLLNTEAFF.

The rearrangement uses TRBV7-9 and TRBJ2-7; 7 nucleotides agree with TRBD1. CDR3 size: 15 residues. Germline values: CDR1 SEHNR, CDR2 FQNEAQ (reference sequence). Losses at the gene ends were 4 bases for V and 5 bases for J; bases not matched to a gene: 11. CDR3 in DNA: TGTGCCAGCAGCTCACCTAGACAGGGTTACAACGAGCAGTACTTC. Encoded protein: CASSSPRQGYNEQYF. The full variable domain, rest sourced from reference TRBV7-9 and TRBJ2-7, is DTGVSQNPRHKITKRGQNVTFRCDPISEHNRLYWYRQTLGQGPEFLTYFQNEAQLEKSRLLSDRFSAERPKGSFSTLEIQRTEQGDSAMYLCASSSPRQGYNEQYFGPGTRLTVT.

This rearrangement joins TRBV28 to TRBJ2-4; tentative D call: TRBD1 (7 bases). Trimming took off 6 bases at V and 4 bases at J, with 16 bases between the two ends. The germline CDR1 and CDR2 sequences are MDHEN and SYDVKM. This CDR3 comprises 15 residues. CDR3 sequence reads: CASSSGGQLKNIQYF. The CDR3 bases are TGTGCCAGCAGCTCAGGGGGGCAGTTAAAAAACATTCAGTACTTC.

The chain links TRBV2 to TRBJ1-6, with D perhaps TRBD1 (5 bases). The CDR3 extends over 15 amino acids. V was clipped by 2 bases and J by 4 bases, with 9 bases between them. Germline values: CDR1 SNHLY, CDR2 FYNNEI. DNA for the CDR3: TGTGCCAGCAGTGAACAGGGCGATTATAATTCACCCCTCCACTTT. This sequence encodes CASSEQGDYNSPLHF.

The chain combines TRBV18 with TRBJ2-7; possible D gene TRBD1, 6 bases. The CDR3 has 15 amino acids. Trimming took off 3 bases at V and 6 bases at J, with 18 bases between the two ends. Germline CDR1 reads KGHSH; CDR2 reads LQKENI. CDR3: CASSPGDTKQGEQYF. The CDR3 region has the DNA TGTGCCAGCTCACCCGGGGACACCAAACAGGGCGAGCAGTACTTC.

For this clone: A read error may produce the germline difference seen at one junction end. The CDR3 here is CASSIDQAGQRNF. CDR3 coding DNA: TGTGCCAGTAGTATAGATCAGGCAGGACAGCGGAACTTC. The rearrangement joins TRBV19 to TRBJ2-5; a weak D match, TRBD1 (6 bases). Germline CDR1 and CDR2: LNHDA and SQIVND (reference sequence). There are 13 residues in the CDR3.

The chain carries TRBV27 and TRBJ1-2; 7 nucleotides match TRBD1. The V segment lost 5 bases and the J segment 5 bases; nucleotides outside the gene matches: 11. CDR1 and CDR2 from the germline V gene are MNHEY and SMNVEV (reference sequence). This CDR3 comprises 15 residues. This CDR3 is CASSPTGEVGYGYTF. For the CDR3, the DNA is TGTGCCAGCAGTCCAACAGGGGAGGTGGGATATGGCTACACCTTC.

J is TRBJ2-3 and V is TRBV19; a weak D match, TRBD2 (5 bases). Germline CDR1 reads LNHDA; CDR2 reads SQIVND (reference sequence). The CDR3 is 14 amino acids. V was cut by 11 bases and J by 5 bases, with 20 bases left in between. CDR3 sequence reads: CAVREVGRGDTQYF. The CDR3 nucleotides are TGTGCCGTCCGAGAGGTGGGTCGGGGAGATACGCAGTATTTT.

The rearrangement uses TRBV3-1 (or the pseudogene TRBV3-2) and TRBJ2-7; 7 bases fit TRBD2. This CDR3 is built from 14 residues. CDR1 and CDR2 (germline): LGHDT, YNNKEL (reference sequence). The V gene end was trimmed by 5 bases and the J gene end by 3 bases; junction bases not matched to a gene: 7. The CDR3 sequence is CASSTREQGYEQYF. DNA for the CDR3: TGTGCCAGCAGCACGCGGGAGCAAGGCTACGAGCAGTACTTC.

J is TRBJ1-2 and V is TRBV2, with 12 bases lining up with TRBD1. Trimming cost V 0 bases and J 4 bases; bases outside gene matches: 21. CDR3 length: 22 residues. Germline assignment: CDR1 SNHLY and CDR2 FYNNEI. The CDR3 spells CASSEALKANPGTGGAGYGYTF. The CDR3 DNA follows: TGTGCCAGCAGTGAAGCGCTTAAGGCCAACCCCGGGACAGGGGGCGCTGGCTATGGCTACACCTTC.

This chain uses TRBV2 with TRBJ1-5, with 10 positions matching TRBD1. The CDR3 extends over 13 amino acids. V was clipped by 8 bases and J by 8 bases; unmatched bases: 6. The germline gives CDR1 SNHLY, CDR2 FYNNEI. The chain's CDR3 is CASRRQGAEPQHF. DNA of the CDR3: TGTGCCAGCCGCAGACAGGGGGCCGAGCCCCAGCATTTT.

The chain employs TRBV10-3 and TRBJ2-7; the match to TRBD2 covers 9 bases. Losses at the gene ends were 0 bases for V and 6 bases for J; bases not matched to a gene: 6. The CDR3 runs to 15 residues. The germline V gene encodes CDR1 ENHRY and CDR2 SYGVKD. CDR3 loop: CAISESIAGAGEQYF. CDR3 nucleotides: TGTGCCATCAGTGAGTCGATAGCGGGAGCTGGCGAGCAGTACTTC.

V usage is TRBV14 and J usage is TRBJ2-1, with TRBD2 matching over 13 bases. Germline CDR1 and CDR2: SGHDN and FVKESK. This CDR3 region has 17 residues. V shed 4 bases and J 6 bases; nucleotides not matched to a gene: 9. The CDR3 reads CASSRGLAGVLRNEQFF. The CDR3 nucleotides read TGTGCCAGCAGCCGAGGACTAGCGGGAGTCCTTCGCAATGAGCAGTTCTTC.

The chain carries TRBV28 and TRBJ2-3; 8 bases match TRBD2. The germline gives CDR1 MDHEN, CDR2 SYDVKM. The CDR3 length is 14 residues. V lost 9 bases and J lost 2; bases outside the gene matches: 7. The CDR3 sequence is CASMSGGTTDTQYF. CDR3 DNA: TGTGCCAGTATGAGCGGGGGCACCACAGATACGCAGTATTTT.

The chain has TRBV10-3 and TRBJ1-1, with D perhaps matching TRBD1 (5 bases). From germline, CDR1 is ENHRY and CDR2 SYGVKD. The V end lost 2 bases, the J end lost 1 base, and 14 bases lay between the germline ends. This CDR3 is 16 amino acids long. The CDR3 DNA reads as TGTGCCATCAGTGAGAACGGGGGGGTCCGGAACACTGAAGCTTTCTTT. This translates into CAISENGGVRNTEAFF.

The CDR3 DNA follows: TGTGCCAGTAGTGGCCGGCTCCAGGGACAGTCTTATGGCTACACCTTC. It specifies CASSGRLQGQSYGYTF. The chain combines TRBV19 with TRBJ1-2; 7 nucleotides line up with TRBD1. Looked up from germline, CDR1 is LNHDA and CDR2 is SQIVND (reference sequence). V lost 5 bases and J lost 5; bases outside the gene matches: 14. CDR3 size: 16 residues.

V gene TRBV28 combines with J gene TRBJ2-7; D might be TRBD1 (5 bases). Trimming took off 5 bases at V and 0 bases at J, with 11 bases between the two ends. The CDR3 contains 14 residues. The V gene's germline CDR1 is MDHEN and CDR2 SYDVKM. The CDR3 coding sequence is TGTGCCAGCAGTCTAACAGGCCCCTCCTACGAGCAGTACTTC. Amino acid sequence: CASSLTGPSYEQYF.